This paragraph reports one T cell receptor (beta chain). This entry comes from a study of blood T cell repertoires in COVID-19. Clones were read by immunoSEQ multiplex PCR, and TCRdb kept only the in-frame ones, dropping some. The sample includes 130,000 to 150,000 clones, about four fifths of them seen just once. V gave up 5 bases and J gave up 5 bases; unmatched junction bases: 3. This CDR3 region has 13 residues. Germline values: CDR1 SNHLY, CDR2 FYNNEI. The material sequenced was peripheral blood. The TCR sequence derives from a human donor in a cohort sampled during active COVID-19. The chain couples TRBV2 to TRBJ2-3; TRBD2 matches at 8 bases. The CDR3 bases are TGTGCCAGCAGTAGCGGGAGTGTAGATACGCAGTATTTT. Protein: CASSSGSVDTQYF.